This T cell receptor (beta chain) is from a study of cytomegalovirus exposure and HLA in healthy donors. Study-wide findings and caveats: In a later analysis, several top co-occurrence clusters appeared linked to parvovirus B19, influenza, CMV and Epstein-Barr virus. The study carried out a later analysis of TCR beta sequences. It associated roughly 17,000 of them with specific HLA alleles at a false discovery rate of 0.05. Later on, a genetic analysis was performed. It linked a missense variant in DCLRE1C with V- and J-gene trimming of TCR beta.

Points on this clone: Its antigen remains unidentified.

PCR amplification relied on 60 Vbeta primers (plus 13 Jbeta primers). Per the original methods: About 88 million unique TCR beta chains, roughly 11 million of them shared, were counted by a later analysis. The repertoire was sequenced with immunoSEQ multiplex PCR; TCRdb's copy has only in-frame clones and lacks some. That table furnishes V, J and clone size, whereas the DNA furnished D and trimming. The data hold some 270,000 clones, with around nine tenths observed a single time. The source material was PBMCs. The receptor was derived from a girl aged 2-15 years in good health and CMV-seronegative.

CDR3 nucleotide sequence: TGTGCCGCAGGGGATGGCGGGGAGCTGTTTTTT. It specifies CAAGDGGELFF. The J gene is TRBJ2-2, the V gene TRBV30, with D perhaps TRBD1 (6 bases). CDR1 GTSNPN and CDR2 SVGIG come from the germline V gene (reference sequence). V was trimmed by 8 bases and J by 7 bases, leaving 11 bases between them. The CDR3 spans 11 residues.